Detailed here is one T cell receptor beta chain. The clone's antigen remains unknown. The junction differs from germline at one of its ends, possibly a read error. The data originate from a study of identical twins (dated by TCRdb to about 2016). Study-level background: TCR alpha and beta repertoires from monozygotic twins, unrelated adults of various ages and cord blood were deep-sequenced to test whether fetal clonotypes persist. To rule out contamination, replicate twin experiments were performed at different times with different library preparation protocols.

Library generation was performed with 5' RACE. The instrument given in TCRdb is Illumina HiSeq 2000. Template switching added a universal primer binding site, and the final cDNA carried a unique molecular identifier that allowed TCR cDNA molecules to be counted accurately. First-strand cDNA for TCR alpha and beta chains was synthesized from specific primers in the conserved constant-segment region. To control for contamination, every cDNA library was double barcoded, receiving both a SMART-Mk sample barcode and Illumina barcodes. TruSeq adapter sequences along with Illumina sample barcodes were introduced in two successive PCR steps. The Illumina HiSeq platform was used with custom primers to sequence TCR alpha and beta cDNA libraries. For the original study's pipeline: MiGEC processed the raw reads to extract unique molecular identifiers, while MiXCR was used to determine the CDR3 positions. For each individual, recombination models were inferred using an EM algorithm with the repgenHMM and IGoR tools. The tcR package in R was used for shared clonotype analysis, with sharing normalized by the product of cloneset sizes. Out-of-frame nonproductive sequences were analyzed to study raw recombination free of thymic and clonal selection effects. In TCRdb, the public reads were trimmed at Q25 with fastp and aligned with MiXCR, with productive beta chains retained. Rows with one shared CDR3 protein collapse into an entry with the most common genes and DNA. V and J calls and clone size were set by TCRdb, not the authors. A total of 1.5 million to 2 million distinct CDR3 sequences appear in this sample, around 33% of them only once. The top ten clonotypes cover approximately 0.29% of the sample.

Every donor in the study was a healthy Caucasian. From its cysteine to its phenylalanine, the CDR3 spans 16 amino acids. The retained sequence is limited to the CDR3, 48 bases, with the frame set at the first base. CDR1 SGHRS and CDR2 YFSETQ were looked up in the germline V gene. Results and caveats for the whole study, not just this receptor: Invariant T cells such as MAIT and iNKT could partly confound zero-insertion analyses, though diverse VJ usage argued against this for most clonotypes. Because the same donors could not be followed over many years, the conclusions depended on cross-sectional statistical analysis. In monozygotic twins, recombination models systematically underestimated out-of-frame TCR alpha sharing, but the models matched the sharing seen between unrelated individuals. Abundant cord blood beta clonotypes had fewer insertions, young adult naive repertoires showed a similar but weaker trend, and memory repertoires showed no such trend. Compared with coincidental sharing between unrelated individuals, out-of-frame TCR alpha sequences shared between twins had an excess of sequences with low generation probability. A weaker excess of twin sharing was found in beta out-of-frame sequences because the signal-to-noise ratio was lowered by fewer shared sequences.

This clonotype was sampled from a newborn girl in good health. The chain employs TRBV5-1 and TRBJ2-1; 8 central nucleotides agree with TRBD2. The sequencing input was cord blood. The CDR3 sequence is CAGSYRTSTYYNEQFF. The nucleotide sequence is TGCGCCGGCAGCTATCGGACTAGCACATACTACAATGAGCAGTTCTTC.